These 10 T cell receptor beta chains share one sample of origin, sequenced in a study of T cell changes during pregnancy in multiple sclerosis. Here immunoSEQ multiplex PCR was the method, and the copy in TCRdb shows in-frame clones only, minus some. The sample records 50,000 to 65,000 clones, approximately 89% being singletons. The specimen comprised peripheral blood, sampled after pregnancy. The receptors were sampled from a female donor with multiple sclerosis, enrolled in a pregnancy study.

The DNA of the CDR3 is TGTGCCAGCAGCTTATTAGCGGAGAGCACAGATACGCAGTATTTT. Translating it yields CASSLLAESTDTQYF. The V gene is TRBV13, the J gene TRBJ2-3, with TRBD2 as a possible D gene (6 bases). The CDR3 has 15 residues. V was pared by 2 bases and J by 0 bases, with 9 bases between. Germline lookup yields CDR1 PRHDT and CDR2 FYEKMQ (reference sequence).

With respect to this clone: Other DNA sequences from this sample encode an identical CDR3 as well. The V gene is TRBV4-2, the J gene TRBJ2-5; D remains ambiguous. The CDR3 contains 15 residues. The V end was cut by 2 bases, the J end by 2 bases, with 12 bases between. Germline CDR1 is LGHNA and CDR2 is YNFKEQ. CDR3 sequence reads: CASSQSRGSQETQYF. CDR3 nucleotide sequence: TGTGCCAGCAGCCAAAGCCGAGGCTCACAAGAGACCCAGTACTTC.

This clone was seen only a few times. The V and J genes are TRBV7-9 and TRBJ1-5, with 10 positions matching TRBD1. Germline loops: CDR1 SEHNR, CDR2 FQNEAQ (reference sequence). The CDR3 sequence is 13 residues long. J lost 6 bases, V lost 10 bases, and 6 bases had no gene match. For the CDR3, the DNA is TGTGCCATAGGACAGGGGGTGGGTCAGCCCCAGCATTTT. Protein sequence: CAIGQGVGQPQHF.

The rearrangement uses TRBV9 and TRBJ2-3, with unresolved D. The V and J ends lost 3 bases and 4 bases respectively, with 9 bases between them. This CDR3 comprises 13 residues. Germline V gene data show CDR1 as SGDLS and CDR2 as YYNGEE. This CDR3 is CASSAYLADTQYF. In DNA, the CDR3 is TGTGCCAGCAGCGCCTACTTAGCAGATACGCAGTATTTT.

CDR3 in amino acids: CASSLFTQSQETQYF. The CDR3 region has the DNA TGCGCCAGCAGCTTGTTCACTCAATCACAAGAGACCCAGTACTTC. V gene TRBV5-1 combines with J gene TRBJ2-5, with D uncertain. Germline CDR1 SGHRS, CDR2 YFSETQ. V lost 1 base, J lost 2 bases, and 12 bases lay in between. The CDR3 sequence is 15 residues long.

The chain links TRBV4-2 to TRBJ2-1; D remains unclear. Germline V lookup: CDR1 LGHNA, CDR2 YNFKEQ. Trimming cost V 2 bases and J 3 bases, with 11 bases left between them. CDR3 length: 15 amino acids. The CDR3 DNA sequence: TGTGCCAGCAGCCAACCTCAGGAAGACTACAATGAGCAGTTCTTC. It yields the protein CASSQPQEDYNEQFF.

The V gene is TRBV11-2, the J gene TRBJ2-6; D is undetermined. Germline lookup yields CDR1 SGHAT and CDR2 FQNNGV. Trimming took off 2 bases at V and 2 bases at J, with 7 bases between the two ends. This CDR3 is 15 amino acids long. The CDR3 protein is CASSLLGAGANVLTF. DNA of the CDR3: TGTGCCAGCAGCTTACTGGGCGCTGGGGCCAACGTCCTGACTTTC.

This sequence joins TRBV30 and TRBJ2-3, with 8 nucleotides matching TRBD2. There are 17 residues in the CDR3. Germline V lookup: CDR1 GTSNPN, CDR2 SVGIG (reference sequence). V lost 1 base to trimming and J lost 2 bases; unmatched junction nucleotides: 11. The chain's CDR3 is CAWSGVPAGGYTDTQYF. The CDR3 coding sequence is TGTGCCTGGAGTGGGGTGCCGGCGGGGGGATACACAGATACGCAGTATTTT.

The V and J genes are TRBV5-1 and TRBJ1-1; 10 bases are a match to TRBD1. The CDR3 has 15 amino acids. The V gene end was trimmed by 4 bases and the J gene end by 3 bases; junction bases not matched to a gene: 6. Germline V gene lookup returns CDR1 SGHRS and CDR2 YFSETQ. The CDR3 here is CASSRWDRGDTEAFF. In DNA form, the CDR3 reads TGCGCCAGCAGCCGGTGGGACAGGGGAGACACTGAAGCTTTCTTT.

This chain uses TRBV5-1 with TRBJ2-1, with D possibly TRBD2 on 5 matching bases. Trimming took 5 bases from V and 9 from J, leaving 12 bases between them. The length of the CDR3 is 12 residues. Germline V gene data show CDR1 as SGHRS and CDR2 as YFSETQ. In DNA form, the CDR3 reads TGCGCCAGCAGTGAGCCGGGAAGTGAGCAGTTCTTC. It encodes CASSEPGSEQFF.